The source of this T cell receptor (beta chain) is a study of regulatory T cells in long-lasting Graves disease (dated by TCRdb to the early 2020s). General notes on the study: Antithyroid drugs had been taken for less than 3 months by newly diagnosed Graves' disease patients. Peripheral blood TCR sequencing and RNA sequencing compared persistent Graves' disease patients with newly diagnosed Graves' disease patients. The study was conducted in China and was registered as a clinical trial. A total of 33 samples underwent TCR sequencing: about 13 from persistent and around 20 from newly diagnosed Graves' disease patients. What the authors observed across the whole study: The small sample size was acknowledged by the authors as a limitation that may reduce accuracy. Persistent disease showed preferential use of TRBV28, TRBJ1-2 and TRBJ2-5, whereas newly diagnosed disease favored TRBV20-1 and TRBJ2-1. Only peripheral blood was studied, because thyroid tissue, the primary lesion, was inaccessible. A larger number of public clonotypes was shared among persistent patients (fewer than 3,000) than among newly diagnosed patients (roughly 980). Lower TCR Shannon entropy and fewer highly expanded clones were observed in persistent Graves' disease patients than in newly diagnosed patients, which suggested clonal expansion. Only the TCR beta chain was sequenced and analyzed.

Taken with the paper, the label for time point translates to: newly diagnosed GD, antithyroid drugs for less than 3 months. For both TCR sequencing and RNA sequencing, RNA was extracted from PBMCs in TRIzol. The diagnosis of Graves' disease was made according to American Thyroid Association guidelines. Recruitment of patients was carried out at an endocrinology department in Xi'an, China. Each patient gave 8.5 to 9.5 milliliters of peripheral blood, collected in an EDTA anticoagulant tube. Ficoll Paque Plus density gradient separation was used to isolate PBMCs, and no further T cell sorting was performed. RNA quality was checked with an Agilent 2100 Bioanalyzer and agarose gel, and concentration with a NanoDrop 2000. This clonotype was counted only a few times. Its specific antigen is unknown. Nothing much larger sits one base from this clone, and base qualities are not available. The library was made by multiplex PCR. Sequencing was carried out with an Illumina HiSeq 4000. To build TCR beta libraries, CDR3 regions were amplified by Arm-PCR using iRepertoire HTBI primers. Before sequencing, the PCR products went through gel purification. Regarding the original processing steps: Across samples, roughly 60 TRBV and roughly 13 TRBJ segments were identified and used for gene usage analysis of CDR3 amino acid clonotypes. COPE and FqMerger were used to merge filtered high-quality paired reads into contigs. Contigs were aligned with BLAST to IMGT TRBV, TRBD and TRBJ reference genes, and CDR3 was defined per IMGT. Clonotypes above 0.1% frequency were classified as highly expanded clones. Repertoire diversity was measured by Shannon entropy, and V-J evenness by the Gini coefficient. A clonotype was considered public if more than one individual shared it. The public reads were quality trimmed at Q25 with fastp and then assembled into clones with MiXCR by TCRdb, keeping productive beta chains. Identical CDR3 proteins give one entry, which carries the most common genes and DNA. The V and J calls, along with clone size, are taken from TCRdb and not from the paper's own processing. The sample table shows 400,000 to 650,000 distinct CDR3 sequences, and 15% to 20% are seen once. The biggest ten clones account for 25% of the sample.

V loses 0 bases, J loses 6 bases, and the germline ends lie 12 bases apart. The CDR3 goes from the cysteine to the phenylalanine over 14 residues. Left in the record is the CDR3 DNA by itself, 42 bases read in frame from the first base. CDR1 and CDR2 are drawn from the germline V gene: SGDLS, YYNGEE. The same specimen was also included in a second study, on T cells in Graves' hyperthyroidism and ophthalmopathy. Taken from the second paper: Stable Graves' hyperthyroidism was defined as the absence of progression to ophthalmopathy over 18 months of follow-up. Hyperthyroidism patients were newly diagnosed, with disease duration under 2 months, and aged 18 to 65 years. Exclusion was applied to patients with uncontrolled infections, other autoimmune diseases, pregnancy or lactation. Diagnoses relied on clinical symptoms, serum thyroxine and TRAb, thyroid ultrasound and orbital computed tomography. For the first round of RT-PCR on the TCR CDR3, the HTBI primer set was used together with the Qiagen OneStep RT-PCR kit. Most expanded thyroid clonotypes (frequency above 0.001) were also detected in blood, suggesting blood repertoires may reflect thyroid immune responses. A model built on a 13 V-J signature distinguished ophthalmopathy from stable hyperthyroidism, reaching roughly 88% sensitivity and around 81% specificity in cross-validation and 80%/75% in testing. In validation, the model predicted progression to ophthalmopathy with about 71% sensitivity and roughly 72% specificity, a median of approximately 6.5 months before onset. A discovery cohort of about 100 patients, about 44 with Graves' ophthalmopathy and approximately 57 with stable Graves' hyperthyroidism, was used to find distinguishing TCR V-J signatures. Whether ophthalmopathy could be predicted prospectively was tested in an independent validation cohort made up of roughly 19 hyperthyroidism patients plus 17 patients who later progressed to ophthalmopathy. The approximately 90 discovery patients were randomly split 7:3 into training and test sets. Thyroid tissue and blood T-cell repertoires from six Graves' hyperthyroidism patients were also compared in the study. Once sampling was done, hyperthyroidism patients were given methimazole at a starting dose of 30 mg daily, whereas ophthalmopathy patients were given high-dose intravenous methylprednisolone. A second multiplex PCR round built the libraries, followed by size selection and purification. Sequencing of the libraries was done on an Illumina HiSeq2000 using paired-end 100 bp reads. SOAPnuke was used to process the raw data, removing reads that contained adapters or uncalled bases, had a mean Phred below 15, or lacked an exact match to the constant primer or identifier. COPE v1.2.5 was used to merge the high-quality paired reads, and each unique nucleotide sequence was defined as a clonotype. Clonotypes were aligned to IMGT TRBV, TRBD and TRBJ reference segments using MiTCR v1.1. Only V-J combinations with frequency above 0.0001, covering about 99% of repertoires, were analysed. A TCS score was defined as the ratio of F50 (clonal expansion) to E x V (chaos), with BLOSUM62-based TCRdist applied between CDR3 peptides within each V-J. Welch's t-statistics and random forest reduced around 510 V-J features to around 14, which were used in a naive Bayes classifier (R e1071). No statistical method was used to fix the sample size in advance, and group allocation was not hidden from the investigators. According to the paper, TCR Vbeta CDR3 sequencing was carried out on around 140 peripheral blood samples, which came from 40 to 45 ophthalmopathy, around 74 hyperthyroidism and some 17 progressor patients.

The receptor chain draws on TRBV9 and TRBJ1-2; the D gene assignment is ambiguous. The input for sequencing was peripheral blood mononuclear cells (PBMCs), taken at new diagnosis, from a patient treated with antithyroid drugs. The sequence was collected from a woman aged 35-60 years with Graves disease. Donor details come from another sample of the same person, matched by shared clones. The CDR3 sequence is CASSVDPSGHGYTF. The sequenced DNA: TGTGCCAGCAGCGTAGACCCCTCTGGGCATGGCTACACCTTC. The reference TRBV9 and TRBJ1-2 proteins fill in what lies around the CDR3, so the full variable domain reads DSGVTQTPKHLITATGQRVTLRCSPRSGDLSVYWYQQSLDQGLQFLIQYYNGEERAKGNILERFSAQQFPDLHSELNLSSLELGDSALYFCASSVDPSGHGYTFGSGTRLTVV.